This T cell receptor beta chain is from a study of metastatic and nonmetastatic thyroid tumors. Study summary: For malignant and benign thyroid patients, tumor or nodule tissue and blood were the sources whose repertoires were compared.

Trimming stripped 3 bases from V and 4 bases from J, with 13 bases between. The CDR3 spans 15 residues. Germline V CDR1 and CDR2: ENHRY, SYGVKD. By sample share, this clone is medium-sized. What it binds is unknown. All patients reached thyroid surgery having received no treatment beforehand. Study results and limitations: Significantly greater TCR beta diversity was reportedly found in malignant thyroid tumors than in benign nodules (in blood and tumor).

Original processing methods: What underpinned the distant-metastasis classifier for papillary thyroid cancer was the set of CDR3 differences across clinicopathological groups. Using MiXCR, TCRdb reanalyzed the PCR reads. Clone size and V and J calls follow TCRdb, not the original study. The table includes under 25,000 clones, around 28% detected once. The sequenced sample was blood. This sequence originates from a female donor with papillary thyroid cancer or a benign thyroid nodule (not recorded which). Some clones in this sample may be carry-over from other donors' samples. This chain joins TRBV10-3 and TRBJ2-1; TRBD2 might be the D (5 bases). The CDR3 DNA sequence: TGTGCCATCAGTGACTACGGGAAGCTTTACAATGAGCAGTTCTTC. Amino acid sequence: CAISDYGKLYNEQFF.